This entry features one TCR beta chain sequence. The clone's antigen remains unknown. Coverage ceases 3 residues before the CDR3 finishes, and the germline J gene fills in the end. TCR beta CDR3 regions were amplified by multiplex PCR using the immunoSEQ assay from an average of about 1.2 ug genomic DNA per sample. The assay corrected primer bias using a complete synthetic TCR repertoire to establish an amplification baseline. Amplicons were sequenced on the Illumina platform. The original methods were these. Sequences were error-corrected by clustering with frequency ratios and a modified nearest-neighbor algorithm and were then analyzed in the immunoSEQ Analyzer with IMGT gene definitions. At each rarefaction depth, TCR richness and evenness were averaged across 20 rarefaction repeats, and any sample with fewer sequences than the depth was left out. Wilcoxon rank sum tests with FDR correction were used to compare relative abundances of V, D and J genes between the groups. An intraclass correlation of roughly 95% for TCR richness and an average of roughly 76% across some 70 gene segments were obtained from the blinded duplicates. TCRdb stores this immuneACCESS table with in-frame sequences only. Part of the clones is absent; in the studies checked, under half of the shortfall reflects unresolved V genes, and no reason is known for the rest. The V and J calls and clone size come from that table; D and trimming were worked out from the DNA. The sample's table covers about 31,000 clones. The biggest ten clones account for around 4% of the sample.

The data stem from a study of T cells in women clearing cervical HPV infection (dated by TCRdb to 2016 to 2018). General notes on the study: The cases were about 27 women with histologically confirmed HPV16-related CIN3 or worse, and 2 of these cases were invasive cancers. The approximately 26 controls were women who cleared a single incident HPV16 infection within 12 months without developing precancer or cancer. Blood from cases was collected at the visit at which the lesion was first identified, whereas blood from controls was collected once infection was no longer detected. Among cases, blood sampling occurred a median of roughly 160 days after lesion detection, with an interquartile range of about 80 to 230 days. Cases were matched to controls by age within five years and by the year the sample was collected. Five blinded duplicates per group were added as quality controls, so that some 60 samples were obtained: 50 or so participants and 10 replicates. Because only a few women had HLA typing data, the possibility that HLA type acted as a confounder could not be ruled out. Nested within Costa Rica's Guanacaste HPV Natural History Study, an exploratory proof-of-principle case-control study compared TCR repertoires across cervical HPV16 outcomes. The parent cohort enrolled roughly 9,600 women aged 18 or older in Guanacaste, Costa Rica, during about 1993 to 1994 and followed them for approximately seven years. A median age of about 30 years was observed in cases versus around 40 in controls, and no significant differences in baseline characteristics were found. Points the paper makes about the study in general: TCR repertoire richness was significantly higher in CIN3+ cases than in controls across sequencing depths, while evenness did not differ. Because of the cross-sectional design, the study could not determine whether the associations came before infection or resulted from infection, and neither effector/memory subsets nor HPV-specific T cells were isolated. Random forest classifiers that combined richness and V gene abundances separated cases from controls with an estimated AUC of around 0.83. Lower TRBV6-7 relative abundance was observed in cases than in controls (approximately 0.1% versus 0.16%; Bonferroni P = 0.0008). Because T-cell numbers per sample were unknown, differences in richness could reflect varying T-cell content rather than repertoire biology.

A distance of 10 bases separates the germline ends of V and J, which lose 2 bases and 3 bases respectively. Spanning cysteine to phenylalanine, the CDR3 consists of 13 amino acids. The CDR3 was read in part: 30 bases, with the frame set at base 1. CDR1 GTSNPN and CDR2 SVGIG were looked up in the germline V gene (reference sequence). Every participant had a single incident cervical HPV16 infection, and women with prevalent HPV16 infections were excluded. Cervical HPV DNA was detected with MY09/MY11 PCR, and genotyping was done with dot-blot hybridization. About 15 mL of heparinized blood were centrifuged, and the buffy coat was split into aliquots, frozen at -30 degrees C, and then kept at -80 degrees C. QIAGEN kits were used to extract genomic DNA from buffy coat specimens.

The chain joins TRBV30 to TRBJ1-2; there is no confident call for the D gene. Sequenced input: blood buffy coat. The clonotype was recovered from a woman between 18 and 70 years old with a cervical HPV16 infection that either progressed to CIN3+ or cleared (not recorded which). The CDR3 DNA, read in part, is TGTGCCTGGAGTTCAAGGCCTGACTATGGC. The resulting protein is CAWSSRPDYG. From start to end, the CDR3 is CAWSSRPDYGYTF.